This TCR beta chain comes out of a study of blood T cells in healthy people across ages. A second PCR, run for roughly 7 to 11 cycles, used a sample-barcoded 5' primer plus a J-beta primer mix. Each cDNA molecule, via a template-switch adaptor with 12 random nucleotides, was tagged. From the 5' RACE reads, TCRdb called clonotypes with MiXCR, one entry per CDR3 protein. The sample shows about 1,500,000 distinct CDR3 sequences, 28% of them seen only once. A minimum of 5 micrograms of total RNA was extracted per sample. Concerning this clonotype itself: Its antigen is not known.

Study-wide points: Higher diversity, along with more naive CD4+ cells, distinguished long-lived donors from aged donors. The study could not conclusively compare naive and antigen-experienced cells, given its unsorted PBMCs.

The source is a woman aged 25 to 39 in good health. The specimen sequenced was blood.

CDR3 nucleotide sequence: TGTGCCAGCAGCGTAGTCGGAGGGGAAGGTGAAAAACTGTTTTTT. It is translated as CASSVVGGEGEKLFF. The chain is built from TRBV9 and TRBJ1-4, with D perhaps TRBD1 (5 bases). The CDR3 is 15 amino acids. The V end was cut by 0 bases, the J end by 7 bases, with 13 bases between. Per the germline V gene, CDR1 is SGDLS and CDR2 is YYNGEE.